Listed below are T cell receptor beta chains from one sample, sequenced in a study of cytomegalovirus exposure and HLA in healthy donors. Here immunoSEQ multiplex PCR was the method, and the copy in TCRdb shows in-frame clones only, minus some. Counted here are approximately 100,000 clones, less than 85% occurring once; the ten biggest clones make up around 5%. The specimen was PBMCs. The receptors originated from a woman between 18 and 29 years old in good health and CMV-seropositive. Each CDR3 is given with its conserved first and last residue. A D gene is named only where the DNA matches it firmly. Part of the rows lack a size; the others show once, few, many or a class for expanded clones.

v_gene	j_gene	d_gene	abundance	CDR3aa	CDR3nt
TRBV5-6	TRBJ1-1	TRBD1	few	CASSRQGMRTEAFF	TGTGCCAGCAGCCGACAGGGTATGAGAACTGAAGCTTTCTTT
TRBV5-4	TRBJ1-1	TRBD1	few	CASSFQETGGRTEAFF	TGTGCCAGCAGCTTCCAGGAGACAGGGGGCAGAACTGAAGCTTTCTTT
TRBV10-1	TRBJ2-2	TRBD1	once	CASFQAPPGQRNTGELFF	TGCGCCAGCTTCCAAGCGCCCCCGGGACAGAGGAACACCGGGGAGCTGTTTTTT
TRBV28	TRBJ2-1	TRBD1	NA	CASSAPQGTKGEQFF	TGTGCCAGCAGTGCTCCACAGGGGACCAAGGGTGAGCAGTTCTTC
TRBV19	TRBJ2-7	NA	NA	CASSMGGAVDEQYF	TGTGCCAGTAGTATGGGGGGGGCTGTTGACGAGCAGTACTTC
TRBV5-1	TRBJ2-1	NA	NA	CASSPTSSPYNEQFF	TGCGCCAGCAGCCCCACTAGCAGCCCCTACAATGAGCAGTTCTTC
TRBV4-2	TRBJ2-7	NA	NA	CASSQGNSGPVLGHEQYF	TGTGCCAGCAGCCAAGGAAATAGCGGACCTGTCCTCGGGCACGAGCAGTACTTC
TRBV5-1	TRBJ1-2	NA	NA	CASSLVQGNLSYTF	TGCGCCAGCAGTCTCGTGCAGGGAAATCTGAGCTACACCTTC
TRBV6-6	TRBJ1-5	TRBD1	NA	CASTLTGDSNQPQHF	TGTGCCAGCACCTTAACAGGGGATAGCAATCAGCCCCAGCATTTT
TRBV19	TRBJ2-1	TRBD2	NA	CASSLHYLRGGRYNEQFF	TGTGCCAGTAGTCTTCACTACTTGCGGGGGGGGAGGTACAATGAGCAGTTCTTC
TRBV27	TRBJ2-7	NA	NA	CASSPRRGGYEQYF	TGTGCCAGCAGTCCCCGTCGCGGTGGCTACGAGCAGTACTTC
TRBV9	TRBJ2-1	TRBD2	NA	CASSPRTSGSSYNEQFF	TGTGCCAGCAGCCCCCGGACTAGCGGGAGTTCCTACAATGAGCAGTTCTTC
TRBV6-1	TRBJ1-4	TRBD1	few	CASMTGVGGKLFF	TGTGCCAGCATGACAGGGGTTGGGGGAAAACTGTTTTTT
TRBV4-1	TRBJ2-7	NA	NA	CASSQGSGPSYEQYF	TGCGCCAGCAGCCAAGGATCAGGGCCTTCCTACGAGCAGTACTTC
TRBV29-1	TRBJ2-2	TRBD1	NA	CSVDAGTGANTGELFF	TGCAGCGTTGACGCCGGGACAGGAGCGAACACCGGGGAGCTGTTTTTT
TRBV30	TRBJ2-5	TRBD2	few	CAWSGLAGVGETQYF	TGTGCCTGGAGTGGACTAGCGGGAGTCGGCGAGACCCAGTACTTC
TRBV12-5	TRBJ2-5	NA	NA	CASGSRTGGTPGVKETQYF	TGTGCTAGTGGTTCTCGGACAGGAGGGACCCCGGGAGTTAAAGAGACCCAGTACTTC
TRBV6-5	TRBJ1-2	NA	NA	CASSYLQRGYGYTF	TGTGCCAGCAGTTATTTACAGAGGGGGTATGGCTACACCTTC
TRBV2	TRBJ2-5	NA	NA	CASSQNRDKEETQYF	TGTGCCAGCAGTCAAAACCGGGACAAAGAAGAGACCCAGTACTTC
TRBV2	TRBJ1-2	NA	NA	CASRGGFYYGYTF	TGTGCCAGCAGGGGGGGGTTCTACTATGGCTACACCTTC
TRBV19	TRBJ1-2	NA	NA	CASSIDGDYGYTF	TGTGCCAGTAGTATAGATGGAGACTATGGCTACACCTTC
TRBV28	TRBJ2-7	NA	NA	CASRTYSYEQYF	TGTGCCAGCAGGACATACTCCTACGAGCAGTACTTC
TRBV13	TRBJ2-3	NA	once	CASSLSPSDTQYF	TGTGCCAGCAGCTTATCCCCGTCAGATACGCAGTATTTT
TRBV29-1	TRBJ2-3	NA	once	CSVEDGAGAPSTDTQYF	TGCAGCGTTGAAGATGGAGCGGGCGCCCCTAGCACAGATACGCAGTATTTT
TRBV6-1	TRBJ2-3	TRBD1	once	CASAGTGEDTQYF	TGTGCCAGCGCCGGGACAGGTGAAGATACGCAGTATTTT
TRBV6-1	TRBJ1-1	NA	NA	CASSGIRNTEAFF	TGTGCCAGCAGTGGAATCAGGAACACTGAAGCTTTCTTT
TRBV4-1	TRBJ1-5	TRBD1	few	CASSTGTGNGRPQHF	TGCGCCAGCAGCACCGGGACAGGGAATGGGCGGCCCCAGCATTTT
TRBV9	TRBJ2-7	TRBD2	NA	CASSVGGGSAYEQYF	TGTGCCAGCAGCGTAGGAGGCGGGAGCGCCTACGAGCAGTACTTC
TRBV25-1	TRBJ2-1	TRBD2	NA	CASSDSGLVEYNEQFF	TGTGCCAGCAGTGACTCGGGACTAGTAGAGTACAATGAGCAGTTCTTC
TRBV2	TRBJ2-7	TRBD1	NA	CASRADRVHEQYF	TGTGCCAGCAGGGCGGACAGGGTCCACGAGCAGTACTTC
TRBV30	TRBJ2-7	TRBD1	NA	CAWHTGQAYEQYF	TGTGCCTGGCACACCGGACAGGCCTACGAGCAGTACTTC
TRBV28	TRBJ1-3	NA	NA	CASSSGPARDTIYF	TGTGCCAGCAGTTCCGGACCAGCGAGGGACACCATATATTTT
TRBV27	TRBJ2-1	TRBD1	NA	CASNLGGTGAYAPPLKEQFF	TGTGCCAGCAACCTAGGGGGGACAGGGGCCTACGCACCGCCACTCAAAGAGCAGTTCTTC
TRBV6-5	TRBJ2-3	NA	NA	CASRPRRGADTQYF	TGTGCCAGCAGACCGCGGAGGGGCGCAGATACGCAGTATTTT
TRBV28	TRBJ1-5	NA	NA	CASSLWVGQAQHF	TGTGCCAGCAGTTTATGGGTGGGGCAAGCCCAGCATTTT
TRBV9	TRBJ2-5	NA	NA	CASSPDQGKETQYF	TGTGCCAGCAGCCCAGATCAGGGGAAAGAGACCCAGTACTTC
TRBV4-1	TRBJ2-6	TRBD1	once	CASSQERQGATGANVLTF	TGCGCCAGCAGCCAAGAAAGGCAGGGGGCCACTGGGGCCAACGTCCTGACTTTC
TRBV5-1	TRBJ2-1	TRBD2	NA	CASTPPGTSGNNEQFF	TGCGCCAGCACCCCTCCCGGGACTAGCGGGAACAATGAGCAGTTCTTC
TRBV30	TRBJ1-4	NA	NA	CAWTSTRRKLFF	TGTGCCTGGACCTCAACTCGGCGGAAACTGTTTTTT
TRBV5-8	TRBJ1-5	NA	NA	CASSFREAQPQHF	TGTGCCAGCAGCTTTCGCGAGGCTCAGCCCCAGCATTTT